These T cell receptor beta chains were read from a single sample in a study of blood T cell repertoires in COVID-19. Measured with immunoSEQ multiplex PCR; TCRdb has only the in-frame clones, and not every one. This sample has fewer than 350,000 clones, with 75% to 90% found just once. The sample was peripheral blood. These receptors came from a man in his forties with acute or convalescent COVID-19. The CDR3 runs from the conserved cysteine through the conserved F or W. The order of the fields is D gene, clone size, V gene, J gene, CDR3 DNA, CDR3 protein. D genes are given only for firm matches. Not all rows give a size; the values are once, few, many and, for expanded clones, a class.

TRBD1,NA,TRBV7-3,TRBJ2-5,TGTGCCAGCAGCTCGGGACAGCAAGAGACCCAGTACTTC,CASSSGQQETQYF
NA,NA,TRBV2,TRBJ2-7,TGTGCCAGCAGTGGTAGCTCCTACGAGCAGTACTTC,CASSGSSYEQYF
TRBD2,NA,TRBV9,TRBJ2-3,TGTGCCAGCAGCTCTGGACTAGCGGGGACAGATACGCAGTATTTT,CASSSGLAGTDTQYF
TRBD1,NA,TRBV5-1,TRBJ2-2,TGCGCCAGCAGCTTGGGACAGGGTCTCACCGGGGAGCTGTTTTTT,CASSLGQGLTGELFF
NA,NA,TRBV20-1,TRBJ2-7,TGCAGTGCTAGTCGTCCCGGGGGACTCTACGAGCAGTACTTC,CSASRPGGLYEQYF
NA,once,TRBV5-4,TRBJ1-1,TGTGCCAGCAGCGAGGGTATTTGGGACACTGAAGCTTTCTTT,CASSEGIWDTEAFF
TRBD1,NA,TRBV5-1,TRBJ1-1,TGCGCCAGCAGCGGGGGACAGCCGAACACTGAAGCTTTCTTT,CASSGGQPNTEAFF
NA,NA,TRBV5-4,TRBJ1-3,TGTGCCAGCAGCAGAGCCACGGGTGGCGGTGGAAACACCATATATTTT,CASSRATGGGGNTIYF
TRBD1,NA,TRBV5-1,TRBJ1-1,TGCGCCAGCAGCTGGGGGACAGGTCTAAACACTGAAGCTTTCTTT,CASSWGTGLNTEAFF
TRBD2,NA,TRBV5-6,TRBJ2-1,TGTGCCAGCAGGAGGACTAGCGGCGACAATGAGCAGTTCTTC,CASRRTSGDNEQFF
NA,NA,TRBV12-3/TRBV12-4,TRBJ1-6,TGTGCCAGCAGCGGACGACAGGCCCCCCTCCACTTT,CASSGRQAPLHF
TRBD1,NA,TRBV10-3,TRBJ1-5,TGTGCCATCAGTCGACAGGGGGCGGGTCAGCCCCAGCATTTT,CAISRQGAGQPQHF
NA,NA,TRBV7-8,TRBJ2-7,TGTGCCAGCAGCTCAAATCCGGGAAGCTCCTACGAGCAGTACTTC,CASSSNPGSSYEQYF
TRBD1,NA,TRBV12-5,TRBJ2-5,TGTGCTAGTGGTCCGGGACAGGGGACGTGGGAGACCCAGTACTTC,CASGPGQGTWETQYF
NA,once,TRBV7-3,TRBJ2-2,TGTGCCAGCAGCTTATTCTCCAGGGCGAACACCGGGGAGCTGTTTTTT,CASSLFSRANTGELFF
NA,NA,TRBV10-3,TRBJ2-3,TGTGCCACCACCGTTATGGGGGGGCAGACTAGCACAGATACGCAGTATTTT,CATTVMGGQTSTDTQYF
NA,NA,TRBV30,TRBJ1-1,TGTGCCTGGAGTGTTTTTGGCAGGGGCACTGAAGCTTTCTTT,CAWSVFGRGTEAFF
NA,NA,TRBV7-8,TRBJ2-3,TGTGCCAGCAGCACCCGGGGTACAGATACGCAGTATTTT,CASSTRGTDTQYF
NA,NA,TRBV2,TRBJ1-1,TGTGCCAGCAGTGAACAGGGAAACACTGAAGCTTTCTTT,CASSEQGNTEAFF
NA,NA,TRBV7-6,TRBJ1-3,TGTGCCAGCAGCTTAGGGCAAGTCTCTGGAAACACCATATATTTT,CASSLGQVSGNTIYF
NA,NA,TRBV5-1,TRBJ2-2,TGCGCCAGCAGCTTGGGTCAGGGGAACGGGGAGCTGTTTTTT,CASSLGQGNGELFF
NA,NA,TRBV6-5,TRBJ1-2,TGTGCCAGCAGTTACTCGGACGGCGCGGGTGGCTACACCTTC,CASSYSDGAGGYTF
NA,NA,TRBV9,TRBJ2-3,TGTGCCAGCAGCGACACATCAGATACGCAGTATTTT,CASSDTSDTQYF
NA,NA,TRBV5-1,TRBJ1-1,TGCGCCAGCAGCTCCCCTACAGGGACCACTGAAGCTTTCTTT,CASSSPTGTTEAFF
TRBD2,NA,TRBV7-2,TRBJ2-1,TGTGCCAGCAGCCTTAGCGGGGGGTTCTACAATGAGCAGTTCTTC,CASSLSGGFYNEQFF
TRBD1,NA,TRBV11-2,TRBJ1-1,TGTGCCAGCAGCCTCCGGACAGGGGGAGGGGGCACTGAAGCTTTCTTT,CASSLRTGGGGTEAFF
NA,NA,TRBV6-4,TRBJ1-2,TGTGCCAGCAGTGAGGAGGGATTTTTTGGGGGCTACACCTTC,CASSEEGFFGGYTF
NA,NA,TRBV6-5,TRBJ2-3,TGTGCCAGCAGTTACTCGGGCACTAGCACAGATACGCAGTATTTT,CASSYSGTSTDTQYF
NA,NA,TRBV9,TRBJ1-3,TGTGCCAGCAGCGTAGACCCCCAGGGGCCAAACACCATATATTTT,CASSVDPQGPNTIYF
TRBD1,NA,TRBV7-2,TRBJ1-1,TGTGCCAGCAGCCGCAGGACAGGGGACACTGAAGCTTTCTTT,CASSRRTGDTEAFF
NA,NA,TRBV20-1,TRBJ2-7,TGCAGTGCTAGTAGGGGCGTTCCCTACGAGCAGTACTTC,CSASRGVPYEQYF
NA,NA,TRBV6-4,TRBJ1-2,TGTGCCAGCAGTGACCAACAGGGTACCTATGGCTACACCTTC,CASSDQQGTYGYTF
NA,NA,TRBV5-4,TRBJ1-2,TGTGCCAGCACGTCGGACAGCTCTAACTATGGCTACACCTTC,CASTSDSSNYGYTF
NA,NA,TRBV14,TRBJ2-1,TGTGCCAGCAGCCCTACTTACTTACCCAGGAGCGGGTCCTACAATGAGCAGTTCTTC,CASSPTYLPRSGSYNEQFF
NA,once,TRBV30,TRBJ1-2,TGTGCCTACAGCTTCAGGGCTAACTATGGCTACACCTTC,CAYSFRANYGYTF
NA,NA,TRBV6-1,TRBJ1-2,TGTGCCAGCAATAAACAGGGATTTGATGGCTACACCTTC,CASNKQGFDGYTF
NA,once,TRBV5-1,TRBJ1-1,TGCGCCAGCACCTGGGGCTCCCCGGGGGGCACTGAAGCTTTCTTT,CASTWGSPGGTEAFF
TRBD1,NA,TRBV5-1,TRBJ2-2,TGCGCCAGCAGCAAATACCCGGGACAGGGGGCCCCCATCTCGACCGGGGAGCTGTTTTTT,CASSKYPGQGAPISTGELFF
NA,NA,TRBV4-2,TRBJ2-3,TGTGCCAGCAGCTCCGCGGGACGACGGAAAACAGATACGCAGTATTTT,CASSSAGRRKTDTQYF
TRBD1,NA,TRBV5-1,TRBJ2-7,TGCGCCAGCAGCTCAGGGGGAATACACTACGAGCAGTACTTC,CASSSGGIHYEQYF
TRBD1,NA,TRBV4-2,TRBJ2-3,TGTGCCAGCAGCCCGACAGGGGGCGGCACAGATACGCAGTATTTT,CASSPTGGGTDTQYF
TRBD1,once,TRBV6-5,TRBJ2-2,TGTGCCAGCAGTTACAATAGGCGCAGGGGGTCCGGGGAGCTGTTTTTT,CASSYNRRRGSGELFF
TRBD1,NA,TRBV5-4,TRBJ2-5,TGTGCCAGCAGCCCCACAGGGGGCGACTTGAAAGAGACCCAGTACTTC,CASSPTGGDLKETQYF
NA,once,TRBV14,TRBJ2-7,TGTGCCAGCAGCCAGGGACGGGGGGCGACCTACGAGCAGTACTTC,CASSQGRGATYEQYF
TRBD2,NA,TRBV11-2,TRBJ2-1,TGTGCCAGCAGCCTTTTCGGCGGGGGGCTAGTGGGTAATGAGCAGTTCTTC,CASSLFGGGLVGNEQFF
NA,NA,TRBV7-8,TRBJ1-5,TGTGCCAGCAGCTTAGGATCAGGGGTAAGGAGTCAGCATTTT,CASSLGSGVRSQHF
TRBD1,NA,TRBV27,TRBJ1-6,TGTGCCAGCAGTCTGACAGGGGGATATAATTCACCCCTCCACTTT,CASSLTGGYNSPLHF
TRBD1,NA,TRBV6-5,TRBJ1-5,TGTGCCACCACGGACAGGGGCAATCAGCCCCAGCATTTT,CATTDRGNQPQHF
NA,NA,TRBV18,TRBJ1-2,TGTGCCAGCTCACCAACCGGAGAGAACTATGGCTACACCTTC,CASSPTGENYGYTF
TRBD1,NA,TRBV5-1,TRBJ2-7,TGCGCCAGCAGCTCGGGACAGGGGGCGCGGAACGAGCAGTACTTC,CASSSGQGARNEQYF
NA,NA,TRBV5-3,TRBJ1-1,TGTGCCAGAAGCTTGGCTGGGGCAGGGTGTCTAGCTTTCTTT,CARSLAGAGCLAFF
NA,few,TRBV5-1,TRBJ1-2,TGCGCCAGCAGAGTAGATAACTATGGCTACACCTTC,CASRVDNYGYTF
TRBD1,NA,TRBV6-1,TRBJ2-7,TGTGCCAGCAGTGAAAGGGACAGGCAGTACTTC,CASSERDRQYF
TRBD1,NA,TRBV5-1,TRBJ2-7,TGCGCCAGCAGCTTGTTAGGGACAGGGGTAGACGAGCAGTACTTC,CASSLLGTGVDEQYF
NA,once,TRBV4-1,TRBJ2-1,TGCGCCAGCAGCCAAGAACTCTCTAGGTTGGGTGAGCAGTTCTTC,CASSQELSRLGEQFF